The 19 T cell receptor beta chains below were found in one sample sequenced in a study of blood T cell repertoires in COVID-19. Produced via immunoSEQ multiplex PCR; TCRdb's table is partial and in-frame only. The sample has about 120,000 clones; 85% to 90% are singletons. Sequenced sample: peripheral blood. These receptors were taken from a man aged 65 to 85 with active or convalescent COVID-19.

V gene TRBV24-1 combines with J gene TRBJ2-3, with 10 bases identical to TRBD1. V lost 4 bases and J lost 8; bases outside the gene matches: 11. The germline V gene encodes CDR1 KGHDR and CDR2 SFDVKD. This CDR3 spans 16 amino acids. The CDR3 DNA sequence: TGTGCCACCAGTGACGACGGGACAGGGGCGGGGGTTACGCAGTATTTT. This codes for CATSDDGTGAGVTQYF.

J is TRBJ2-5 and V is TRBV27; 10 nucleotides agree with TRBD1. The CDR3 covers 15 residues. V shed 5 bases and J 4 bases; nucleotides not matched to a gene: 7. From germline, CDR1 is MNHEY and CDR2 SMNVEV (reference sequence). For the CDR3, the DNA is TGTGCCAGCAGTCTTCGACAGGGGGCATCAGAGACCCAGTACTTC. This sequence encodes CASSLRQGASETQYF.

The rearrangement uses TRBV4-1 and TRBJ2-7; 9 nucleotides match TRBD1. This CDR3 contains 17 residues. Germline CDR1 reads MGHRA; CDR2 reads YSYEKL. V trimming: 3 bases; J trimming: 3 bases; junction bases outside the gene matches: 12. The CDR3 region is CASSQYLGQGVSYEQYF. Here the CDR3 DNA reads TGCGCCAGCAGCCAGTACCTGGGACAGGGAGTTAGCTACGAGCAGTACTTC.

This clone has just a few counts. This chain connects TRBV7-9 to TRBJ2-1; 10 bases map to TRBD2. The V gene end was trimmed by 5 bases and the J gene end by 5 bases; junction bases not matched to a gene: 9. Germline V lookup: CDR1 SEHNR, CDR2 FQNEAQ (reference sequence). There are 16 residues in the CDR3. The CDR3 protein is CASSPLSSGGNNEQFF. As DNA, the CDR3 is TGTGCCAGCAGCCCCTTGTCTAGCGGGGGCAACAATGAGCAGTTCTTC.

The chain recombines TRBV6-5 with TRBJ1-5; D gene unclear. V lost 8 bases, J lost 9 bases, and 14 bases lay in between. This CDR3 is 12 amino acids long. Germline CDR1 is MNHEY and CDR2 is SVGAGI. CDR3 residues: CASSSARGPQHF. The CDR3 DNA reads as TGTGCCAGCTCTTCCGCCCGGGGGCCCCAGCATTTT.

The genes are TRBV2 and TRBJ1-1, with 10 bases matching TRBD1. The CDR3 runs 15 residues. Germline-derived CDR1 and CDR2 are SNHLY and FYNNEI. V gave up 6 bases and J gave up 3 bases; unmatched junction bases: 7. This CDR3 reads CASRETGQGYTEAFF. CDR3 nucleotide sequence: TGTGCCAGCAGGGAAACGGGACAGGGGTACACTGAAGCTTTCTTT.

The chain is built from TRBV5-1 and TRBJ1-1; 10 bases fit TRBD1. V lost 4 bases to trimming and J lost 5 bases; unmatched junction nucleotides: 8. CDR3 size: 15 residues. From germline, CDR1 is SGHRS and CDR2 YFSETQ. CDR3 nucleotides: TGCGCCAGCAGCCTCCAGACAGGGGGCGGGACTGAAGCTTTCTTT. Its translation is CASSLQTGGGTEAFF.

The rearrangement joins TRBV27 to TRBJ1-4; 7 positions agree with TRBD1. Per germline, CDR1 MNHEY and CDR2 SMNVEV (reference sequence). The CDR3 extends over 16 amino acids. V trimming: 4 bases; J trimming: 3 bases; junction bases outside the gene matches: 8. CDR3: CASSSADRVANEKLFF. The CDR3 DNA is TGTGCCAGCAGTTCCGCTGACAGGGTGGCTAATGAAAAACTGTTTTTT.

The chain recombines TRBV5-1 with TRBJ2-1, with 7 bases that match TRBD2. Looked up from germline, CDR1 is SGHRS and CDR2 is YFSETQ. CDR3 length equals 15 residues. V trimming: 0 bases; J trimming: 4 bases; junction bases outside the gene matches: 4. The CDR3 loop reads CASSLGSSGYNEQFF. The CDR3 nucleotides are TGCGCCAGCAGCTTGGGCTCTAGCGGTTACAATGAGCAGTTCTTC. Full variable domain (rest looked up from reference TRBV5-1 and TRBJ2-1): KAGVTQTPRYLIKTRGQQVTLSCSPISGHRSVSWYQQTPGQGLQFLFEYFSETQRNKGNFPGRFSGRQFSNSRSEMNVSTLELGDSALYLCASSLGSSGYNEQFFGPGTRLTVL.

The chain has TRBV7-2 and TRBJ2-4, with D tentatively TRBD2 (6 bases). The CDR3 is 16 amino acids. V lost 0 bases to trimming and J lost 6 bases, with 15 bases between them. Germline values: CDR1 SGHTA, CDR2 FQGNSA. CDR3: CASSLAPSAFGNIQYF. CDR3 bases: TGTGCCAGCAGCTTAGCACCTAGCGCGTTCGGAAACATTCAGTACTTC.

V usage is TRBV11-2 and J usage is TRBJ2-5, with D tentatively TRBD2 (7 bases). This CDR3 has 14 amino acids. V lost 3 bases, J lost 5 bases, and 13 bases lay in between. Per germline, CDR1 SGHAT and CDR2 FQNNGV. The CDR3 region has the DNA TGTGCCAGCAGCTTTGCGGGGGCGAGGGAGACCCAGTACTTC. This codes for CASSFAGARETQYF.

The chain employs TRBV6-5 and TRBJ2-7; D might be TRBD1 (6 bases). V was pared by 1 base and J by 2 bases, with 15 bases between. The CDR3 loop spans 16 amino acids. Germline-derived CDR1 and CDR2 are MNHEY and SVGAGI. Here the CDR3 reads CASSYFPGQRPYEQYF. The CDR3 nucleotides are TGTGCCAGCAGTTACTTCCCTGGACAGAGGCCCTACGAGCAGTACTTC.

This CDR3 is CASSPGHNSNQPQHF. The CDR3 nucleotides read TGTGCCAGCAGCCCAGGACACAATAGCAATCAGCCCCAGCATTTT. The genes are TRBV3-1 (or the pseudogene TRBV3-2) and TRBJ1-5; possibly TRBD1 for D (5 bases). Germline CDR1 reads LGHDT; CDR2 reads YNNKEL (reference sequence). The V end was cut by 4 bases, the J end by 0 bases, with 10 bases between. The CDR3 spans 15 residues.

J is TRBJ2-2 and V is TRBV5-1; weak D call: TRBD1 (6 bases). Trimming pared 7 bases from V and 0 bases from J, leaving 13 bases between. This CDR3 is 15 amino acids long. Germline values: CDR1 SGHRS, CDR2 YFSETQ. The CDR3 DNA reads as TGCGCCAGCTCCGACAGGACCGCGAACACCGGGGAGCTGTTTTTT. Protein sequence: CASSDRTANTGELFF. The full variable domain, in which reference TRBV5-1 and TRBJ2-2 provide the parts outside the CDR3, is KAGVTQTPRYLIKTRGQQVTLSCSPISGHRSVSWYQQTPGQGLQFLFEYFSETQRNKGNFPGRFSGRQFSNSRSEMNVSTLELGDSALYLCASSDRTANTGELFFGEGSRLTVL.

CDR3 in DNA: TGTGCCAGCAGTTTGACAGCAAATGAGCAGTACTTC. It codes for CASSLTANEQYF. The chain carries TRBV28 and TRBJ2-7; TRBD1 is a possible D gene (5 bases). There are 12 residues in the CDR3. Germline V gives CDR1 MDHEN, CDR2 SYDVKM. V was trimmed by 3 bases and J by 7 bases, leaving 10 bases between them.

This sequence joins TRBV5-3 and TRBJ2-1; 13 nucleotides line up with TRBD2. TRBV5-3 is an ORF, with its function uncertain. The CDR3 consists of 15 residues. Germline trimming cut 4 bases from V and 8 bases from J; bases unmatched to any gene: 6. The CDR3 spells CARSKRLAGGDEQFF. The CDR3 DNA is TGTGCCAGAAGCAAAAGACTAGCGGGGGGAGATGAGCAGTTCTTC.

The chain combines TRBV7-8 with TRBJ2-3; 7 bases are a match to TRBD2. Germline V gene lookup returns CDR1 SGHVS and CDR2 FQNEAQ. V trimming: 5 bases; J trimming: 8 bases; junction bases outside the gene matches: 13. This CDR3 has 15 amino acids. CDR3 region: CASSDRRTSTGTQYF. CDR3 sequence (DNA): TGTGCCAGCAGCGACCGGCGGACTAGTACTGGTACGCAGTATTTT.

CDR3 nucleotides: TGTGCCAGCGGTGGGGCTTACAACAATGAGCAGTTCTTC. Its protein is CASGGAYNNEQFF. The V and J genes are TRBV27 and TRBJ2-1; weak D call: TRBD1 (5 bases). The CDR3 covers 13 residues. Looked up from germline, CDR1 is MNHEY and CDR2 is SMNVEV (reference sequence). V lost 8 bases and J 5 bases, leaving 13 bases between the germline ends.

The chain uses TRBV5-4 and TRBJ2-1; 7 bases are shared with TRBD2. Germline trimming cut 1 base from V and 10 bases from J; bases unmatched to any gene: 11. Germline-derived CDR1 and CDR2 are SGHNT and YYREEE (reference sequence). CDR3 length: 15 amino acids. CDR3 sequence reads: CASSLTASGDIEQFF. The CDR3 coding sequence is TGTGCCAGCAGCTTGACGGCTAGCGGAGACATCGAGCAGTTCTTC.